One TCR beta chain is described in this entry. What it recognizes is unknown. The sample originates from a study of sequential checkpoint blockade in melanoma. V trimming: 2 bases; J trimming: 3 bases; junction bases outside the gene matches: 10. The CDR3 is 16 amino acids. From germline, CDR1 is SQVTM and CDR2 ANQGSEA. As for treatment: randomized to nivolumab then ipilimumab (arm A) or the reverse (arm B). Points from the study as a whole: Mutational load did not correlate with tumor T-cell fraction or clonality.

TCRdb's copy holds only in-frame clones and misses some; the assay was immunoSEQ multiplex PCR. Among under 20,000 clones listed, 60% to 75% were seen once. The material sequenced was tumor tissue (inferred from file names), taken from a patient given nivolumab and ipilimumab in sequence. This TCR was sampled from a human donor with melanoma. The J gene is TRBJ2-3, the V gene TRBV29-1; TRBD1 matches 8 bases. The CDR3: CSVERVQGARTDTQYF. Here the CDR3 DNA reads TGCAGCGTTGAACGGGTGCAGGGGGCAAGGACAGATACGCAGTATTTT.